This T cell receptor (beta chain) was sequenced in a study of blood T cell repertoires in COVID-19 (TCRdb year 2020). As for the study more broadly: Samples from collaborators originated in the United States, Italy and Spain and spanned both the acute and convalescent phases of COVID-19. The material from the prospective study consisted of cDNA or gDNA derived from T cells, B-cell-depleted T cells, or PBMCs. Where available, HLA class I and class II types were taken from metadata supplied by the sample provider and were not determined by assay-based typing. The repertoires were made available in a free public database intended to serve as a resource for research on the immune response to SARS-CoV-2. Samples were obtained from the ongoing ImmuneRACE study (first 160 participants) and from 1,254 subjects provided by 6 global collaborators. Deeply sampled blood TCRbeta repertoires from subjects exposed to, actively infected with, or recovered from COVID-19 were included in the dataset. Nearly every sample came with metadata listing a de-identified subject ID, COVID-19 status, age in years and sex.

A remark on this clone: There is no known antigen for this receptor. The sample holds no much larger clone one base away, and base qualities are not on file.

The junction carries 13 bases between V and J, which are trimmed by 0 bases and 10 bases respectively. Taken from the germline V gene, the CDR1 and CDR2 loops are KGHSH and LQKENI. Taken from cysteine to phenylalanine, the CDR3 has 15 residues. Only the CDR3 DNA stays, 45 bases, in frame from base 1. TCRbeta CDR3 regions were amplified from genomic DNA using the immunoSEQ Assay, a bias-controlled multiplex PCR. For the original study's pipeline: The number of nucleated cells in each sample was estimated by amplification of reference gene primers within the assay. To quantify the absolute abundance of each unique TCRbeta CDR3 rearrangement, sequence reads were collapsed and filtered. For each sample, productive Simpson clonality was calculated as the square root of Simpson's diversity index across productive rearrangements. In TCRdb, the immuneACCESS table is reduced to in-frame sequences with V and J assigned. These tables do not hold every clone; where another copy was compared, an unresolved V gene accounts for under half, and the others remain unexplained. V and J calls and clone size follow that table, whereas D and trimming were derived from the DNA. For this sample there are under 300,000 clones; approximately 90% appear just once. Of the sample, 3% is held by the ten largest clones.

Collaborating institutions collected whole blood in K2EDTA tubes following their own protocols. For TCRbeta analysis, collaborators shipped samples as frozen whole blood, isolated PBMCs, or DNA extracted from either of those sample types. Study-wide conclusions, independent of this receptor: How much clinical and demographic metadata was included differed by source and by participant, and the metadata was provided uncurated.

The sample comprised peripheral blood. The chain employs TRBV18 and TRBJ1-6; the D segment could be TRBD1, given 5 matching bases. The sequence was collected from a woman aged 25 to 39 with active or convalescent COVID-19. The CDR3 is CASSPPQGSGSPLHF. The sequenced DNA is TGTGCCAGCTCACCACCGCAGGGTTCAGGGTCACCCCTCCACTTT.